The source of this TCR beta chain is a study of cytomegalovirus exposure and HLA in healthy donors. Study-wide points: A later analysis linked a missense DCLRE1C variant to TCR beta V- and J-gene trimming. At a 0.05 false discovery rate, a later analysis found 16,951 TCR beta sequences to be associated with HLA alleles.

This PCR relied on a set of 60 Vbeta primers and 13 Jbeta primers. The assay was immunoSEQ multiplex PCR, and TCRdb's table has in-frame clones only and misses some. The data show under 200,000 clones, around 80% seen once. Trimming removed 4 bases from V and 5 bases from J; junction bases left unmatched: 10. The CDR3 runs to 14 residues. CDR1 is SQVTM and CDR2 is ANQGSEA in the germline V gene. For this clone: The antigen remains undetermined.

This chain joins TRBV29-1 and TRBJ2-5; TRBD1 aligns across 7 bases. The clonotype comes from a woman in her forties or fifties in good health and CMV-seronegative. Source material: PBMCs. CDR3 residues: CSVATGLRVETQYF. For the CDR3, the DNA is TGCAGCGTTGCGACAGGGCTAAGAGTGGAGACCCAGTACTTC.